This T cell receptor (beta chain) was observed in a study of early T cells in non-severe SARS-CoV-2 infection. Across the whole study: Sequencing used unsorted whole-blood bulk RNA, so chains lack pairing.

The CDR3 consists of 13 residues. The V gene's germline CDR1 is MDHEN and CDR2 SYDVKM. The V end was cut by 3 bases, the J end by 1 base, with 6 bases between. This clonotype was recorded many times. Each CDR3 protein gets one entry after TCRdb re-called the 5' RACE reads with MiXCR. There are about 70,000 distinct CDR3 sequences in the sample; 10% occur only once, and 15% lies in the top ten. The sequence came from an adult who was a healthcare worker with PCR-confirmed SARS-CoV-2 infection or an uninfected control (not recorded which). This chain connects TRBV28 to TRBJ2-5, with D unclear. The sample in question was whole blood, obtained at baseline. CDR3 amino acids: CASSLGSQETQYF. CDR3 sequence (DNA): TGTGCCAGCAGTTTGGGCTCCCAAGAGACCCAGTACTTC.